This entry features one T cell receptor (beta chain) sequence. Its specific antigen is unknown. The record has no base qualities; no much larger clone is one base away. The data stem from a study of cytomegalovirus exposure and HLA in healthy donors (TCRdb year 2017). Context from the whole study: An earlier analysis of approximately 590 of the donors reported 250 to 300 Gb of sequence data and 117 million unique TCR beta sequences from some 180 million T cells. The T cell repertoires of roughly 660 subjects were profiled by immunosequencing and related to cytomegalovirus serostatus. In addition to the first cohort of approximately 670 subjects, a separate validation cohort of 120 different subjects was used. Typing coverage varied by locus: roughly 620-630 donors for A, B, C, DRB1 and DQB1; roughly 510 for DQA1; 600 to 610 for DPA1; roughly 450 for DPB1. HLA typing included class I and class II loci at four-digit resolution. The study was designed to test whether signatures of past pathogen exposure could be identified by cataloging public T cell receptors. An early release covering 550 to 650 HLA-typed donors comprised about 300 gigabases of sequencing data and around 85 million unique TCR sequences. A later genetic analysis used genome-wide SNP genotypes for about 65% of the roughly 700 donors, treating that subset as a discovery cohort. Donor age, sex, ethnicity and CMV serostatus were compiled alongside the repertoire data. High-throughput TCR immunosequencing, statistical association of individual TCRs with disease status, and machine learning were combined to predict cytomegalovirus infection status. On average, 235,054 unique TCR beta nucleotide sequences were sequenced per donor among 398 genotyped donors of the cohort, with 15% to 20% of those sequences being non-productive. To study patterns of TCR occurrence, a later analysis re-analyzed previously published TCR beta repertoires from 666 donors and added high-resolution HLA genotyping. Every repertoire in the discovery cohort had been generated on one and the same sequencing platform. Roughly 5 DR-DQ haplotypes were handled as single units for association and clustering, since linkage in the cohort was strong. Among the roughly 400 genotyped donors, about 85% belonged to the genetic ancestry cluster associated with self-reported Caucasian donors. In an earlier analysis of roughly 540 of the donors, high-throughput TCR beta sequencing was used to judge whether each TCR beta V gene segment behaved as functional or pseudogenic. Rather than drawing on any new phenotypic data, the later analysis identified candidate immune exposures from TCR beta sequences and the way those sequences occurred across donors. The study at large found these results: Assigning TCR associations to individual alleles was difficult when HLA alleles, especially DR and DQ, strongly co-occurred. The authors suggested that the approach could potentially be generalized to other disease states and immunological phenotypes. Roughly uniform sequencing depth across donors was assumed in presence/absence analyses, although this assumption may not hold. In a later analysis, some 17,000 TCR beta sequences were associated with specific HLA alleles at a false discovery rate of 0.05. While some public TCRs were present in many individuals, most TCR sequences turned up only very rarely across donors. The classifier was reported to diagnose cytomegalovirus status with high specificity and sensitivity in both the original and validation cohorts. Linkage disequilibrium might explain the correlated functional status among segregating V segments, but an unknown experimental factor could not be excluded. In a later genetic analysis, fewer N-insertions in productive TCRs were reported among donors in an Asian-associated ancestry cluster than the roughly 700-donor mean. In a later analysis, several top co-occurrence clusters were reported to appear linked to parvovirus B19, influenza, CMV and Epstein-Barr virus. Because counts were too low, roughly 16 rarely observed V segments, including chromosome 9 orphons, were excluded from the earlier analysis of a few hundred of the donors. An association between a missense DCLRE1C variant and V-gene and J-gene trimming of TCR beta chains was found in a later genetic analysis and replicated in an independent cohort. According to a later analysis, TCR association rates differed among HLA loci, with DRB1 alleles showing the most associated TCRs and HLA-C alleles showing the fewest. Most CMV-associated TCR beta chains appeared to be HLA-restricted in a later analysis, and the HLA associations seemed to be driven largely by CMV exposure. CMV serostatus was the only immune exposure information available for the cohort. In a later analysis, HLA-associated TCR beta chains were found to be more clonally expanded and to have lower generation probabilities than equally common non-associated chains. The 87-base-pair reads could not distinguish some IMGT-functional V segments, including TRBV6-2 and TRBV6-3, so those segments were excluded. In vitro tests confirmed that a few of the cytomegalovirus-associated TCR beta chains recognize cytomegalovirus antigens. A cluster of highly shared sequence variants was judged likely to represent a technical artifact of the sequencing pipeline. Because HLA typing was missing for some donors at each locus, association tests included only the typed subset. The cohort was sequenced for TCR beta chains only, and without alpha or paired-chain data the features that could be detected were limited. A further reported finding was that TCR beta sequences accurately predicted the HLA-A and HLA-B alleles for most subjects in the first cohort. In an earlier analysis of 450 to 750 of the donors, most TCR beta V segments appeared in productive rearrangements about 87% or about 30% of the time, broadly matching IMGT annotations. The study gave a list of about 160 TCR beta chains associated with cytomegalovirus.

In total, around 600 healthy bone marrow donors made up the cohort. All cohort members were sampled while nominally healthy, although unrecorded immune exposures were likely present. The donor tested CMV seronegative, placing the donor among the 350 or so seronegative members of the cohort. Each donor provided a peripheral blood sample, and peripheral blood mononuclear cells were used for TCR beta sequencing. The Qiagen DNeasy Blood Extraction Kit was used to extract genomic DNA from the blood cell samples. The library relied on the immunoSEQ multiplex PCR assay. The multiplex PCR relied on a mix of 60 forward primers for TCR Vbeta segments and 13 reverse primers for TCR Jbeta segments. The CDR3 region of rearranged TCR beta genes was amplified from genomic DNA with a multiplex PCR assay. On the Illumina HiSeq System, the amplified TCR beta libraries were sequenced as 87-base-pair reads. The study's processing was this. In a later analysis, tens of millions of unique TCR beta chains were counted across the approximately 620 repertoires, and about 10 million of these chains were shared by at least two donors. Raw reads were error-corrected and collapsed into unique sequences with a nearest-neighbor algorithm that merged closely related sequences to remove PCR and sequencing errors. CDR3 sequences were aligned to IMGT reference sequences to assign V, D and J gene segments. For a sequence to be retained, at least a six-nucleotide match to both a V gene segment and a J gene segment was required. A rearrangement was called productive if the CDR3 had no stop codons and remained in frame with V and J, and every other rearrangement was called non-productive. CDR3 was defined according to IMGT convention as the region running from the second conserved V-encoded cysteine to the conserved J-encoded phenylalanine. In an earlier analysis of around 570 of the donors, sequences lacking an unambiguous match to a single V gene segment were excluded. An earlier analysis of 587 of the donors called V segments functional above 56.7% productive rearrangements and segregating when the between-donor standard deviation exceeded 5%. A statistical classification framework was built to diagnose cytomegalovirus status from the catalog of TCR beta chain sequences. In a later analysis, TCR nucleotide sequences were compared against IMGT/GENE-DB human TR gene sequences so that V and J genes could be assigned. Using the TCRdist pipeline, a later analysis assigned CDR3 sequences along with most-parsimonious VDJ recombination scenarios. A later analysis defined each TCR beta chain by its CDR3 amino acid sequence plus V-gene family, and excluded reads lacking a unique V-gene family. A later analysis removed 592 highly shared, low-generation-probability nucleotide sequences to deal with suspected cross-contamination and a sequencing artifact. For each public chain, a later analysis derived a clonal expansion index from normalized ranks of inferred template counts within each repertoire. In a later analysis, generation probabilities were computed using a VDJ recombination model fitted to out-of-frame rearrangements, and the results were checked against IGoR. Hypergeometric tests were used in a later analysis to score TCR-TCR, TCR-HLA and TCR-CMV co-occurrence, with a repertoire-size bias correction applied to the TCR pairs. In a later analysis, false discovery rates were estimated by permuting HLA or CMV assignments 20 times. In a later analysis, co-occurring TCRs were grouped using DBSCAN, with TCRdist sequence similarity added in when clustering inside HLA-allele-positive subsets. Repertoires with fewer than 30,000 or more than 120,000 public chains, plus five repertoires with anomalous nucleotide sharing, were excluded from co-occurrence clustering. TCRdb mirrors the immuneACCESS table, restricted to in-frame sequences. Some clones are absent from its copies; in checked studies, under half trace to an unresolved V gene, and the reason for the others is unknown. V, J and clone size derive from that table, while D and trimming were established from the DNA sequence. Across this sample there are some 130,000 clones, with around 84% seen only once. The ten most abundant clones make up less than 3% of the sample.

Per the germline V gene, ENHRY is the CDR1 and SYGVKD is the CDR2. The CDR3 spans 15 residues, from the cysteine through the phenylalanine. The DNA shown is the 45-base CDR3, in frame from base 1. Trimming costs V 0 bases and J 4 bases, and their ends lie 12 bases apart. The chain joins TRBV10-3 to TRBJ1-1, with no confident D gene call. This sequence was found in a man in his forties or fifties in good health and CMV-seronegative. The sample taken for sequencing was PBMCs. The CDR3 here reads CAISESEGWATEAFF. The DNA sequence reads TGTGCCATCAGTGAGTCGGAGGGCTGGGCCACTGAAGCTTTCTTT.